A single sample is the source of the 18 T cell receptor beta chains below, sequenced in a study of cytomegalovirus exposure and HLA in healthy donors. This PCR relied on a set of 60 Vbeta primers and 13 Jbeta primers. The data were produced by immunoSEQ multiplex PCR, yet TCRdb's version contains in-frame clones alone and is incomplete. This sample has 130,000 or so clones; around 70% occur once, and the top ten carry approximately 2.1%. Input material: PBMCs. The receptors come from a woman between 40 and 55 years old in good health and CMV-seropositive.

V and J are TRBV19 and TRBJ2-4; D is unclear. The CDR3 is 16 residues long. Trimming shortened V by 7 bases and J by 0 bases, and 16 bases separated the two germline ends. Germline values: CDR1 LNHDA, CDR2 SQIVND (reference sequence). CDR3 sequence reads: CASTTSAKIAKNIQYF. CDR3 nucleotides: TGTGCCAGTACTACTTCAGCGAAAATAGCCAAAAACATTCAGTACTTC.

The V gene is TRBV6-5, the J gene TRBJ1-1; 8 bases agree with TRBD1. The trim removed 6 bases at V and 8 bases at J, leaving 5 bases unmatched. The CDR3 length is 12 residues. The V gene's germline CDR1 is MNHEY and CDR2 SVGAGI. The CDR3 loop reads CASSRDRKEAFF. CDR3 nucleotides: TGTGCCAGCAGCCGGGACAGGAAAGAAGCTTTCTTT.

This chain connects TRBV28 to TRBJ1-2, with 10 bases fitting TRBD1. The ends lost 6 bases at V and 7 bases at J; junction bases unmatched: 11. CDR3 length: 15 amino acids. Germline V gives CDR1 MDHEN, CDR2 SYDVKM. CDR3 coding DNA: TGTGCCAGCAGCAGACAGGGGGCTCCCACTATTGGCTACACCTTC. Its translation: CASSRQGAPTIGYTF.

The rearrangement uses TRBV29-1 and TRBJ1-1; D possibly corresponds to TRBD1 (6 bases). Germline CDR1 reads SQVTM; CDR2 reads ANQGSEA. The CDR3 is 16 residues long. Trimming shortened V by 5 bases and J by 2 bases, and 21 bases separated the two germline ends. Here the CDR3 reads CSVFGGYPRGNTEAFF. The CDR3 DNA sequence: TGCAGCGTTTTTGGGGGCTACCCTCGGGGAAACACTGAAGCTTTCTTT.

This chain joins TRBV9 and TRBJ1-1, with 7 positions matching TRBD1. CDR1 and CDR2 (germline): SGDLS, YYNGEE. The CDR3 spans 15 residues. V was clipped by 3 bases and J by 1 base; unmatched bases: 6. The CDR3 DNA reads TGTGCCAGCAGCGCAACTAGGACAGGGAACACTGAAGCTTTCTTT. Amino acid sequence: CASSATRTGNTEAFF.

The CDR3 DNA reads TGTGCCACCAGCAGAGACCCCGGACAGGTTTACGAGCAGTACTTC. As protein: CATSRDPGQVYEQYF. The chain employs TRBV15 and TRBJ2-7; TRBD1 matches at 7 bases. The germline V gene encodes CDR1 LNHNV and CDR2 YYDKDF (reference sequence). Losses at the gene ends were 0 bases for V and 4 bases for J; bases not matched to a gene: 6. The CDR3 has 15 residues.

The chain links TRBV28 to TRBJ1-5; D perhaps matches TRBD1 (6 bases). The V end lost 2 bases, the J end lost 1 base, and 12 bases lay between the germline ends. This CDR3 is built from 16 residues. Germline V gene sequence: CDR1 MDHEN, CDR2 SYDVKM. The CDR3 here is CASSLDRTQSNQPQHF. The CDR3 DNA is TGTGCCAGCAGTTTAGACAGGACCCAAAGCAATCAGCCCCAGCATTTT.

This chain connects TRBV7-2 to TRBJ2-1; tentative D call: TRBD2 (7 bases). The germline CDR1 and CDR2 sequences are SGHTA and FQGNSA. Trimming left V 5 bases short and J 12 bases short, with 23 bases between. This CDR3 spans 15 amino acids. CDR3 in amino acids: CASSQSGVLLGGQFF. The CDR3 DNA sequence: TGTGCCAGCAGCCAAAGCGGGGTACTTTTAGGGGGGCAGTTCTTC.

This chain joins TRBV29-1 and TRBJ2-2; D is possibly TRBD2 (6 bases). This CDR3 is built from 16 residues. Germline V gives CDR1 SQVTM, CDR2 ANQGSEA. Trimming left V 1 base short and J 4 bases short, with 16 bases between. This chain's CDR3 is CSVEVEGRRGTGELFF. In DNA, the CDR3 is TGCAGCGTTGAAGTGGAGGGACGTCGGGGCACCGGGGAGCTGTTTTTT.

This chain uses TRBV18 with TRBJ1-1; D is undetermined. Deletions cut 2 bases from V and 4 bases from J, with 14 bases between. CDR1 and CDR2 (germline): KGHSH, LQKENI. This CDR3 is 15 amino acids long. The CDR3 loop is CASSPAEGPGTEAFF. The CDR3 DNA reads TGTGCCAGCTCACCAGCGGAGGGCCCGGGCACTGAAGCTTTCTTT.

This clone was counted once. The CDR3 loop is CASTRTGGTDTQYF. The CDR3 DNA reads as TGTGCCAGTACGCGGACAGGGGGTACAGATACGCAGTATTTT. The genes are TRBV19 and TRBJ2-3; 10 bases line up with TRBD1. The CDR3 runs 14 residues. Germline V gene lookup returns CDR1 LNHDA and CDR2 SQIVND (reference sequence). The J segment lost 3 bases and the V segment lost 7 bases, leaving 4 bases of the junction unmatched.

This clone was recorded a few times. This chain links TRBV4-1 with TRBJ1-6; D remains unclear. Germline V CDR1 and CDR2: MGHRA, YSYEKL. The V and J ends lost 1 base and 7 bases respectively, with 5 bases between them. The CDR3 extends over 13 amino acids. The CDR3 DNA is TGCGCCAGCAGCCAAGCGGGGAATTCACCCCTCCACTTT. Amino acids: CASSQAGNSPLHF.

Written as DNA, the CDR3 is TGTGCCAGCAGTGAATCCGTCGTCCAGACCCAGTACTTC. Translation: CASSESVVQTQYF. This chain links TRBV2 with TRBJ2-5; D not certain. Germline loops: CDR1 SNHLY, CDR2 FYNNEI. V was trimmed by 2 bases and J by 6 bases, leaving 10 bases between them. CDR3 size: 13 residues.

This clone was seen a handful of times. One end of the junction does not line up with germline, which may come from a read error. The chain links TRBV6-1 to TRBJ1-5; a possible D gene is TRBD1 (5 bases). CDR1 MNHNS and CDR2 SASEGT come from the germline V gene. CDR3 length: 18 amino acids. This chain's CDR3 is CTSSEAGFLGVSNQPQHF. The CDR3, as DNA: TGTACCAGCAGTGAAGCAGGGTTCCTGGGAGTGAGCAATCAGCCCCAGCATTTT.

This chain joins TRBV23-1 and TRBJ2-1; TRBD2 matches at 9 bases. TRBV23-1 is assigned to the ORF class and has an uncertain function. This CDR3 has 14 residues. Trimming removed 7 bases from V and 6 bases from J; junction bases left unmatched: 7. As DNA, the CDR3 is TGCGCCAGCACCCCCCCGACTAGCGGCAATGAGCAGTTCTTC. Translated: CASTPPTSGNEQFF.

This CDR3 is CAISATSGANSYEQYF. The CDR3 DNA follows: TGTGCCATCAGTGCGACTAGCGGGGCCAACTCCTACGAGCAGTACTTC. The chain couples TRBV10-3 to TRBJ2-7; 11 bases match TRBD2. This CDR3 comprises 16 residues. J gave up 0 bases and V 4 bases, and 5 bases lay outside the gene matches. Germline CDR1 and CDR2: ENHRY and SYGVKD.

The chain joins TRBV27 to TRBJ2-1, with 8 bases that match TRBD2. This CDR3 has 14 residues. J lost 8 bases, V lost 4 bases, and 7 bases had no gene match. Germline V gene data show CDR1 as MNHEY and CDR2 as SMNVEV (reference sequence). CDR3 DNA sequence: TGTGCCAGCAGTTACCTACGGGAGGGGGATGAGCAGTTCTTC. Amino acid sequence: CASSYLREGDEQFF.

The chain is built from TRBV5-6 and TRBJ1-5; 8 nucleotides align to TRBD1. The germline V gene has CDR1 SGHDT and CDR2 YYEEEE. This CDR3 has 15 residues. Trimming took 0 bases from V and 7 from J; bases not matched to a gene: 6. As DNA, the CDR3 is TGTGCCAGCAGCTTGGCCAGGGGGCTGGCCCAGCCCCAGCATTTT. Translating it yields CASSLARGLAQPQHF. The entire variable domain, with the rest obtained from reference TRBV5-6 and TRBJ1-5, is as follows: DAGVTQSPTHLIKTRGQQVTLRCSPKSGHDTVSWYQQALGQGPQFIFQYYEEEERQRGNFPDRFSGHQFPNYSSELNVNALLLGDSALYLCASSLARGLAQPQHFGDGTRLSIL.